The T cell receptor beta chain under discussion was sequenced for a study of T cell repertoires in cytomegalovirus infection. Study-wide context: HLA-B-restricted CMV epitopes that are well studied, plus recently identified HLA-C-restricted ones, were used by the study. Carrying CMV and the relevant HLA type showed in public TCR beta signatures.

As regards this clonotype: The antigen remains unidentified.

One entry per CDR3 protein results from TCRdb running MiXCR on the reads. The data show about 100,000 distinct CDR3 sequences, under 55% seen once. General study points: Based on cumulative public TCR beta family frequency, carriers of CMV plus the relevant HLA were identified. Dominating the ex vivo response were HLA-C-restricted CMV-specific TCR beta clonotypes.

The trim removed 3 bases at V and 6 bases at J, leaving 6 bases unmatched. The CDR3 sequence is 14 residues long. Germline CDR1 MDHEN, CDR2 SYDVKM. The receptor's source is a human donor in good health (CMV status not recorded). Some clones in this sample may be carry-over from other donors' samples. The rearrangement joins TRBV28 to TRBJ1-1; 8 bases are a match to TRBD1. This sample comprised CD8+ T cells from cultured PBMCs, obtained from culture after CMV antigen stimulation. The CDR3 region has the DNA TGTGCCAGCAGTTTCCCTGGGACAGGACCTGAAGCTTTCTTT. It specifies CASSFPGTGPEAFF.